The T cell receptor beta chain described here comes from a study of T cells in Graves' hyperthyroidism and ophthalmopathy. Study overall: At the time of initial diagnosis and before any treatment, peripheral blood was collected. Study results and caveats: Ophthalmopathy cases were set apart from stable hyperthyroidism by a 13 V-J model. Blood also contained most expanded thyroid clonotypes above 0.001.

Fresh peripheral blood, 10 ml, was the source of the PBMCs. Ten or more counts support this clonotype. What it binds is unknown. There were TCR beta CDR3 regions amplified from RNA transcripts. TCR CDR3 underwent first-round RT-PCR with the HTBI primer set. A single record per CDR3 protein comes from TCRdb applying MiXCR to the multiplex PCR reads. Of 600,000 or so distinct CDR3 sequences listed, under 20% are singletons. The CDR3 runs 14 residues. Germline V gene data show CDR1 as MDHEN and CDR2 as SYDVKM. Deletions cut 5 bases from V and 3 bases from J, with 14 bases between. Sequenced sample: blood. The J gene is TRBJ2-7, the V gene TRBV28, with a possible D match to TRBD2 (6 bases). The receptor's source is a woman aged 25-40 years with Graves' hyperthyroidism. For the CDR3, the DNA is TGTGCCAGCAGTCCTAGGCGGGGAAACTACGAGCAGTACTTC. It encodes CASSPRRGNYEQYF.